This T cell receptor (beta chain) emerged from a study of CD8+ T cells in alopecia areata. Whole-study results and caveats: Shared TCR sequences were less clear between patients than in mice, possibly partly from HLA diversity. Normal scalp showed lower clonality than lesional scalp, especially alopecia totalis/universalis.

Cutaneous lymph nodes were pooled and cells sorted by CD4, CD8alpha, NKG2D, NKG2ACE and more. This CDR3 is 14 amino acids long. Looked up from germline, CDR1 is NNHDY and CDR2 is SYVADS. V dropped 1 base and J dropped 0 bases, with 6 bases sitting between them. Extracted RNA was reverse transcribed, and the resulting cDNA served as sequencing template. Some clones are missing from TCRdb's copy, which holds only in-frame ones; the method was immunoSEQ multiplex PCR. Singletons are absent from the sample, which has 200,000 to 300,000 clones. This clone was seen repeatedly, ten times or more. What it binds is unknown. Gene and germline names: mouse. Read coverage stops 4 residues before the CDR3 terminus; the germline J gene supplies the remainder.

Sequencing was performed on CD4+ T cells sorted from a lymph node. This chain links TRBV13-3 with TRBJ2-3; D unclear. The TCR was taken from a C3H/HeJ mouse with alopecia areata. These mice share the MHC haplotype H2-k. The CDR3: CASSDQTSAETLYF. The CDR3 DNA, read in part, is TGTGCCAGCAGTGATCAGACTAGTGCAGAA.